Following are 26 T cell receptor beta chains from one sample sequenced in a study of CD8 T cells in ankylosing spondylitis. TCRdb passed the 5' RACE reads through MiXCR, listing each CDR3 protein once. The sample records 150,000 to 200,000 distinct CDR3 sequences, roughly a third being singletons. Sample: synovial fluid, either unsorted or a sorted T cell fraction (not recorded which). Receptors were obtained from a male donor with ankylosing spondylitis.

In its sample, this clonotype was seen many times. In DNA form, the CDR3 reads TGTGCCACCAGCAGAGATCGGGGGAGAGGCACTGAAGCTTTCTTT. Encoded protein: CATSRDRGRGTEAFF. The V and J genes are TRBV15 and TRBJ1-1; D might be TRBD1 (5 bases). Trimming left V 0 bases short and J 4 bases short, with 12 bases between. CDR3 length: 15 amino acids. Per germline, CDR1 LNHNV and CDR2 YYDKDF (reference sequence).

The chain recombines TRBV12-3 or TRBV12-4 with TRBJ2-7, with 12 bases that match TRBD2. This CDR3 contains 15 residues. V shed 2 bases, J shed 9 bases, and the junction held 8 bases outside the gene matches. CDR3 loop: CASSLMASGRAVQYF. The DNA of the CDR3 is TGTGCCAGCAGTTTAATGGCTAGCGGGAGGGCAGTGCAGTACTTC.

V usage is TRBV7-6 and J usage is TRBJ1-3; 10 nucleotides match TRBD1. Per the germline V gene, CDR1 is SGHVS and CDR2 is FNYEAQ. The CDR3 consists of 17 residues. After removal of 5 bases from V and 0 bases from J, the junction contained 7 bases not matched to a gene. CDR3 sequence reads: CASSPTGGVNSGNTIYF. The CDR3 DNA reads TGTGCCAGCAGCCCGACAGGGGGCGTAAACTCTGGAAACACCATATATTTT.

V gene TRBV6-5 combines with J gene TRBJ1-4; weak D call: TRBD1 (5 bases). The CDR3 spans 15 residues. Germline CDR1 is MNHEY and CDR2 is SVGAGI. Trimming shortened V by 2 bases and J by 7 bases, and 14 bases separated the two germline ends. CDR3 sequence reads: CASSYIGPRGEKLFF. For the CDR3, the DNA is TGTGCCAGCAGTTACATAGGGCCGAGGGGTGAAAAACTGTTTTTT.

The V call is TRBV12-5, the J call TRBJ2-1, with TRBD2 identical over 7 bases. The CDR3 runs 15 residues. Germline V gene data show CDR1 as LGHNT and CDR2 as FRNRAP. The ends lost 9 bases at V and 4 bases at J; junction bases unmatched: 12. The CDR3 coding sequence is TGTGCTAGCGCATCTGGCGGGAGCCCTTACAATGAGCAGTTCTTC. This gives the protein CASASGGSPYNEQFF.

The CDR3 DNA is TGCAGCACAAAGACAGGGACCTTTTACACTGAAGCTTTCTTT. Translation: CSTKTGTFYTEAFF. The V and J genes are TRBV29-1 and TRBJ1-1; TRBD1 agrees at 7 bases. V dropped 8 bases and J dropped 3; count of bases not matched to a gene: 12. The CDR3 has 14 amino acids. Looked up from germline, CDR1 is SQVTM and CDR2 is ANQGSEA.

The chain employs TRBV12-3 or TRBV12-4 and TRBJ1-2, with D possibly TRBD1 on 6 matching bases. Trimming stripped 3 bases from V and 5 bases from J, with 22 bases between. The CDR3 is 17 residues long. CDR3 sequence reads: CASSFNSTGQGRYGYTF. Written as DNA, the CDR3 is TGTGCCAGCAGTTTCAATAGCACGGGGCAGGGGAGGTATGGCTACACCTTC.

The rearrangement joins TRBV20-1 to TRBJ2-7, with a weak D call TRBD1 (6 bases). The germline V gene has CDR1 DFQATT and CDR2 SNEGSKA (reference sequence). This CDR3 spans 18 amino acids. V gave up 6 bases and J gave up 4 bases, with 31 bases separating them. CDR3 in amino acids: CSALGFIPGHNIPYEQYF. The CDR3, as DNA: TGCAGTGCCTTAGGGTTTATACCGGGACACAATATACCTTACGAGCAGTACTTC.

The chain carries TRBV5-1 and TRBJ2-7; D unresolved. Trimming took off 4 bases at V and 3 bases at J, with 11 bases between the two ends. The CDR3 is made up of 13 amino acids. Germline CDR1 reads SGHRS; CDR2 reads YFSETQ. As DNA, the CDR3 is TGCGCCAGCAGCGAGTTTGGAGACTACGAGCAGTACTTC. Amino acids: CASSEFGDYEQYF.

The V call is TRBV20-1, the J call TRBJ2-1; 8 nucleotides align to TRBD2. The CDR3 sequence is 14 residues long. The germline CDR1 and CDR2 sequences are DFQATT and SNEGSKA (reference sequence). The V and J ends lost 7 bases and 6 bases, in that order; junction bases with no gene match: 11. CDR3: CSGASGSVSNEQFF. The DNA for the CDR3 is TGCAGTGGAGCTAGCGGGTCTGTCAGCAATGAGCAGTTCTTC.

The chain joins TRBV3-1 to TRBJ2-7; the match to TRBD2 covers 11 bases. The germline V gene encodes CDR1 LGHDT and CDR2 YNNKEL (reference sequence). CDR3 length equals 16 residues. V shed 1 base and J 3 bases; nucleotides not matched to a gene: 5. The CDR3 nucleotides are TGTGCCAGCAGCCAAGGACTAGCGGGGACCCTCTACGAGCAGTACTTC. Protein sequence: CASSQGLAGTLYEQYF.

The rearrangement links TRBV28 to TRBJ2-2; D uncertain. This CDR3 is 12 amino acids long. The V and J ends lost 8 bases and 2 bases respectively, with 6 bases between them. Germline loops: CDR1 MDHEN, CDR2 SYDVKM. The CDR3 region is CASVRNTGELFF. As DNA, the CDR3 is TGTGCCAGCGTTAGAAACACCGGGGAGCTGTTTTTT.

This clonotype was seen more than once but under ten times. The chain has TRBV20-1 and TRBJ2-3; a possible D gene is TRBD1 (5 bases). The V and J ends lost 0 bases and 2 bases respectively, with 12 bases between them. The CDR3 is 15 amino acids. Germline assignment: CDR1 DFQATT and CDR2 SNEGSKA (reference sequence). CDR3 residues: CSARDHGAPTDTQYF. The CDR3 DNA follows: TGCAGTGCTAGAGATCATGGGGCGCCCACAGATACGCAGTATTTT.

Here the CDR3 reads CASSSAGLAGSEQFF. CDR3 DNA: TGTGCCAGTTCCTCCGCCGGACTAGCGGGATCTGAGCAGTTCTTC. The rearrangement joins TRBV19 to TRBJ2-1; 12 bases fit TRBD2. Per the germline V gene, CDR1 is LNHDA and CDR2 is SQIVND (reference sequence). V shed 8 bases, J shed 9 bases, and the junction held 11 bases outside the gene matches. The CDR3 has 15 amino acids.

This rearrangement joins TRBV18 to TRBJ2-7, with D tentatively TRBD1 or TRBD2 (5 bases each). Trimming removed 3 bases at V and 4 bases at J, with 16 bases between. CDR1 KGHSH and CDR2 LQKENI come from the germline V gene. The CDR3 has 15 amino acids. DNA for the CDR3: TGTGCCAGCTCACCGTTCCGGGACCAAGATTACGAGCAGTACTTC. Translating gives CASSPFRDQDYEQYF.

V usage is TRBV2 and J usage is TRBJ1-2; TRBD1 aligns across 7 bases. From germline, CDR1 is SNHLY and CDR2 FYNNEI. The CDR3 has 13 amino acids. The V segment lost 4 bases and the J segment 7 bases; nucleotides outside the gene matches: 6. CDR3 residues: CASSVRGGSGYTF. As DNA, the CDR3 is TGTGCCAGCAGTGTACGAGGGGGCTCTGGCTACACCTTC.

Here the CDR3 DNA reads TGTGCCAGCAGTTTAGGGACAGCACTCCGGACGGGCGGCTACACCTTC. It is translated as CASSLGTALRTGGYTF. The rearrangement links TRBV28 to TRBJ1-2, with 7 bases identical to TRBD1. V lost 2 bases and J lost 8; bases outside the gene matches: 14. Germline V gene lookup returns CDR1 MDHEN and CDR2 SYDVKM. The CDR3 extends over 16 amino acids.

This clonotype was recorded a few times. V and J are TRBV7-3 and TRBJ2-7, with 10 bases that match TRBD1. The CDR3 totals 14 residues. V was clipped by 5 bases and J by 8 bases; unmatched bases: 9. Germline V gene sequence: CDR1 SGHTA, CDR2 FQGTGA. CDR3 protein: CASSEMGQGYQQYF. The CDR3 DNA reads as TGTGCCAGCAGCGAGATGGGACAGGGGTATCAGCAGTACTTC.

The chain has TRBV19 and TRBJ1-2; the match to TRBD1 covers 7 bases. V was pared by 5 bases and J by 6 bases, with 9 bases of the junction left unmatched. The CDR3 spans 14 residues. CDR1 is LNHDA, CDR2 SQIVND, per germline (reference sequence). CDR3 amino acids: CASSGDSVIHGYTF. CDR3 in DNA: TGTGCCAGTAGTGGGGACAGCGTGATCCATGGCTACACCTTC. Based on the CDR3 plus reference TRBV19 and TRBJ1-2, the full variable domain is DGGITQSPKYLFRKEGQNVTLSCEQNLNHDAMYWYRQDPGQGLRLIYYSQIVNDFQKGDIAEGYSVSREKKESFPLTVTSAQKNPTAFYLCASSGDSVIHGYTFGSGTRLTVV.

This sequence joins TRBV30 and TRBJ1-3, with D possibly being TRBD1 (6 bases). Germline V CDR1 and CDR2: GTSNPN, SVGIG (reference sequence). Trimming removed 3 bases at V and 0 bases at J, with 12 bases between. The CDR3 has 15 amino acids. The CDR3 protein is CAWRGDTFSGNTIYF. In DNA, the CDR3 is TGTGCCTGGAGGGGGGACACTTTCTCTGGAAACACCATATATTTT.

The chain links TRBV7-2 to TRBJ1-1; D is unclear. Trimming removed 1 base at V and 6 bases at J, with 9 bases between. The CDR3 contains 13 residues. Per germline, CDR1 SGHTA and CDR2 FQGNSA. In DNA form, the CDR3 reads TGTGCCAGCAGCTTAGAGGCAGAAGCTGAAGCTTTCTTT. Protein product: CASSLEAEAEAFF.

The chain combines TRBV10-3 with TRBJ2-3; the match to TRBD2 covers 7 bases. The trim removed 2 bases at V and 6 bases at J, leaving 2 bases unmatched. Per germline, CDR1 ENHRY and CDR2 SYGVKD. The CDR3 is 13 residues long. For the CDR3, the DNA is TGTGCCATCAGTGAGGGGGGGGAGGATACGCAGTATTTT. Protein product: CAISEGGEDTQYF.

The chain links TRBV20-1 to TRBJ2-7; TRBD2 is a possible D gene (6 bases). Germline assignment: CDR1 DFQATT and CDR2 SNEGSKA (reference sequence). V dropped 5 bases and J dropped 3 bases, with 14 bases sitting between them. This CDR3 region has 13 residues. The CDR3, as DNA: TGCAGTGCTGACTCGACTAGTTACTACGAGCAGTACTTC. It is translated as CSADSTSYYEQYF.

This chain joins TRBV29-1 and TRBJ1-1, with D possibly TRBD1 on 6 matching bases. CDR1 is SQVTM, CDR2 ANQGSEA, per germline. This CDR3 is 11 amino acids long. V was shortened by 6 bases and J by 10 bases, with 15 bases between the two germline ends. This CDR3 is CSVSRGSRAFF. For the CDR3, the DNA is TGCAGCGTGTCCAGGGGATCACGAGCTTTCTTT.

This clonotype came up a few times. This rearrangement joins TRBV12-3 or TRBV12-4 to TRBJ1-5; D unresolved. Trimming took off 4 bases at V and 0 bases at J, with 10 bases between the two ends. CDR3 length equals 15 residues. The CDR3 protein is CASSYDTYSNQPQHF. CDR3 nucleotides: TGTGCCAGCAGTTACGACACGTATAGCAATCAGCCCCAGCATTTT.

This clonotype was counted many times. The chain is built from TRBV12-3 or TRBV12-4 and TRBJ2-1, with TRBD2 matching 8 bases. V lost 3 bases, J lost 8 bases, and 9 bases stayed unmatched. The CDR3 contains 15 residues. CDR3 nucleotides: TGTGCCAGCAGTTTCAATACGGGAGGGCCTCATGAGCAGTTCTTC. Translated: CASSFNTGGPHEQFF.